These 13 T cell receptor beta chains were sequenced from one sample in a study of T cell responses to AZD1222 COVID-19 vaccine. Repertoires were generated with immunoSEQ multiplex PCR, while TCRdb's copy carries only in-frame clones and drops some. The sample lists about 97,000 clones; more than 70% were seen once. Sequences were derived from peripheral blood, sampled 28 days after the second AZD1222 dose. The source is an adult who received the AZD1222 COVID-19 vaccine.

The V gene is TRBV7-2, the J gene TRBJ1-6, with D uncertain. The CDR3 has 13 residues. V lost 2 bases, J lost 13 bases, and 12 bases lay in between. Looked up from germline, CDR1 is SGHTA and CDR2 is FQGNSA. The CDR3 region has the DNA TGTGCCAGCAGCTTAACGTCCCGTACCCCCCTCCACTTT. As protein: CASSLTSRTPLHF.

A note on this clone: The same CDR3 also results from other DNA sequences found in this sample. V and J are TRBV4-3 and TRBJ2-1, with TRBD1 as a possible D gene (5 bases). There are 15 residues in the CDR3. CDR1 is LGHNA, CDR2 YSLEER, per germline. Trimming took off 4 bases at V and 1 base at J, with 11 bases between the two ends. CDR3 amino acids: CASSPSPGSYNEQFF. The CDR3 DNA sequence: TGCGCCAGCAGCCCAAGTCCAGGGTCCTACAATGAGCAGTTCTTC.

V usage is TRBV11-2 and J usage is TRBJ2-7; no clear D gene. The V gene's germline CDR1 is SGHAT and CDR2 FQNNGV. Trimming shortened V by 5 bases and J by 3 bases, and 8 bases separated the two germline ends. This CDR3 is built from 12 residues. CDR3 protein: CASSARNYEQYF. The CDR3 bases are TGTGCCAGCAGCGCACGGAACTACGAGCAGTACTTC. The full variable domain, its missing parts supplied by reference TRBV11-2 and TRBJ2-7, is EAGVAQSPRYKIIEKRQSVAFWCNPISGHATLYWYQQILGQGPKLLIQFQNNGVVDDSQLPKDRFSAERLKGVDSTLKIQPAKLEDSAVYLCASSARNYEQYFGPGTRLTVT.

This clone was counted once. The chain links TRBV27 to TRBJ2-7; TRBD1 matches at 8 bases. CDR3 length equals 17 residues. Unmatched junction bases numbered 12, after V lost 4 bases and J lost 1 base. The germline V gene has CDR1 MNHEY and CDR2 SMNVEV (reference sequence). Written as DNA, the CDR3 is TGTGCCAGCAGTTCCTCCGGGGACAGGTTTTTTTCCTACGAGCAGTACTTC. Translating it yields CASSSSGDRFFSYEQYF.

The V call is TRBV25-1, the J call TRBJ1-1; the D gene is possibly TRBD1 (6 bases). The CDR3 loop spans 14 amino acids. Trimming stripped 5 bases from V and 4 bases from J, with 14 bases between. The germline V gene has CDR1 MGHDK and CDR2 SYGVNS. The chain's CDR3 is CASSSRGMGTEAFF. In DNA form, the CDR3 reads TGTGCCAGCAGTTCCAGGGGAATGGGCACTGAAGCTTTCTTT.

The chain uses TRBV20-1 and TRBJ1-2; no definite D call. CDR3 size: 12 residues. Germline loops: CDR1 DFQATT, CDR2 SNEGSKA (reference sequence). V was pared by 3 bases and J by 4 bases, with 9 bases between. As DNA, the CDR3 is TGCAGTGCTAGTGAGGGCAGCTATGGCTACACCTTC. It codes for CSASEGSYGYTF.

The J gene is TRBJ2-5, the V gene TRBV7-3, with TRBD2 matching 7 bases. V lost 0 bases to trimming and J lost 3 bases; unmatched junction nucleotides: 7. This CDR3 contains 16 residues. Germline V gives CDR1 SGHTA, CDR2 FQGTGA. The CDR3, as DNA: TGTGCCAGCAGCTTAACCGAACAAGGGAGGGAAGAGACCCAGTACTTC. This translates into CASSLTEQGREETQYF.

This chain uses TRBV2 with TRBJ1-3, with a tentative D call TRBD1 (6 bases). Trimming cost V 7 bases and J 7 bases, with 14 bases left between them. Germline V gene lookup returns CDR1 SNHLY and CDR2 FYNNEI. The CDR3 sequence is 13 residues long. CDR3 nucleotides: TGTGCCAGCATGGGAGAGAGGGGGAACACCATATATTTT. It encodes CASMGERGNTIYF.

The V gene is TRBV5-1, the J gene TRBJ2-5, with D unresolved. This CDR3 has 12 residues. Trimming took 2 bases from V and 1 from J, leaving 3 bases between them. Germline CDR1 SGHRS, CDR2 YFSETQ. CDR3 in amino acids: CASSLLQETQYF. CDR3 DNA sequence: TGCGCCAGCAGCTTACTCCAAGAGACCCAGTACTTC.

J is TRBJ1-1 and V is TRBV15, with 11 bases aligning to TRBD1. The CDR3 length is 15 residues. Germline-derived CDR1 and CDR2 are LNHNV and YYDKDF (reference sequence). The V gene end was trimmed by 4 bases and the J gene end by 2 bases; junction bases not matched to a gene: 3. The CDR3 loop is CATSMRTGGNTEAFF. CDR3 DNA sequence: TGTGCCACCAGCATGCGGACAGGGGGCAACACTGAAGCTTTCTTT.

V is TRBV29-1 and J is TRBJ1-2; TRBD1 agrees at 9 bases. Per germline, CDR1 SQVTM and CDR2 ANQGSEA. V was clipped by 4 bases and J by 3 bases; unmatched bases: 12. CDR3 size: 16 residues. CDR3 DNA sequence: TGCAGCGTTGCTGGGGGGACAGGGAAGACTTACTATGGCTACACCTTC. Amino acid sequence: CSVAGGTGKTYYGYTF.

This clone appeared a few times. The V gene is TRBV5-1, the J gene TRBJ2-3; TRBD1 is a possible D gene (6 bases). V lost 3 bases, J lost 0 bases, and 8 bases lay in between. Looked up from germline, CDR1 is SGHRS and CDR2 is YFSETQ. The CDR3 has 14 amino acids. CDR3 DNA sequence: TGCGCCAGCAGCTATGGACAGAGCACAGATACGCAGTATTTT. Protein product: CASSYGQSTDTQYF.

The CDR3 nucleotides read TGTGCCAGCAGCGGGGGGACAGGGAATGAAAAACTGTTTTTT. Protein product: CASSGGTGNEKLFF. The chain combines TRBV5-4 with TRBJ1-4; 9 bases agree with TRBD1. The V and J ends lost 4 bases and 5 bases, in that order; junction bases with no gene match: 3. In germline, CDR1 is SGHNT, CDR2 YYREEE (reference sequence). The CDR3 sequence is 14 residues long.